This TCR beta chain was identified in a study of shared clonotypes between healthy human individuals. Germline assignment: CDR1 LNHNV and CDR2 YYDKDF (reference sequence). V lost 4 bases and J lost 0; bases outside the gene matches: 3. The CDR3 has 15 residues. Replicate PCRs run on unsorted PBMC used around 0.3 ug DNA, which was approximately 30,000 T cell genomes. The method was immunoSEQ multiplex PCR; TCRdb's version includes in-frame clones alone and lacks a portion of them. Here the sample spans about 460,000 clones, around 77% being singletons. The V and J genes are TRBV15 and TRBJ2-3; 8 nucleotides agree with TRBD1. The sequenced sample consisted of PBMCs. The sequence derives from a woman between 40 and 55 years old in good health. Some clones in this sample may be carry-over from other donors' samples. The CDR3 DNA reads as TGTGCCACCAGCATGAGGACAGGGAGCACAGATACGCAGTATTTT. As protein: CATSMRTGSTDTQYF.